Following are 23 T cell receptor beta chains from one sample sequenced in a study of regulatory T cells in long-lasting Graves disease. Time point of the sample: newly diagnosed GD, antithyroid drugs for less than 3 months. Scientists built the TCR library using RNA that was extracted from PBMCs. In building TCR beta libraries, iRepertoire HTBI primers were used together with Arm-PCR of CDR3 regions. TCRdb re-called the multiplex PCR reads with MiXCR, one entry per CDR3 protein. The sample has 400,000 to 550,000 distinct CDR3 sequences, 15% to 20% seen once. The data also belong to a second study, concerning T cells in Graves' hyperthyroidism and ophthalmopathy.

The sequenced sample was peripheral blood mononuclear cells (PBMCs), obtained at new diagnosis, from a patient treated with antithyroid drugs. The source is a woman aged 18 to 35 with Graves disease.

This clonotype was seen repeatedly, ten times or more. This rearrangement joins TRBV29-1 to TRBJ2-1; D is undetermined. With 7 bases removed from V and 6 bases from J, the gap between germline ends came to 13 bases. The CDR3 is made up of 12 amino acids. In germline, CDR1 is SQVTM, CDR2 ANQGSEA. This CDR3 reads CSGQRSLNEQFF. DNA of the CDR3: TGCAGCGGGCAAAGGAGTCTCAATGAGCAGTTCTTC.

The sample holds many counts of this clonotype. The V and J genes are TRBV12-3 or TRBV12-4 and TRBJ2-7; 7 bases line up with TRBD2. The J segment lost 4 bases and the V segment lost 0 bases, leaving 3 bases of the junction unmatched. The CDR3 runs to 14 residues. The CDR3 protein is CASSLAGGQYEQYF. In DNA, the CDR3 is TGTGCCAGCAGTTTAGCGGGAGGGCAGTACGAGCAGTACTTC.

The sample holds many counts of this clonotype. This sequence joins TRBV7-2 and TRBJ2-7; perhaps D is TRBD1 or TRBD2 (5 bases each). V lost 4 bases, J lost 2 bases, and 9 bases lay in between. CDR1 SGHTA and CDR2 FQGNSA come from the germline V gene. The CDR3 loop spans 13 amino acids. CDR3 sequence: CASSWDGAYEQYF. The CDR3 coding sequence is TGTGCCAGCAGCTGGGACGGTGCCTACGAGCAGTACTTC.

The chain combines TRBV7-9 with TRBJ2-5; D gene uncertain. CDR3 length equals 11 residues. The V gene lost 8 bases and the J gene lost 5 bases, with 9 bases spanning the gap. Germline V gene data show CDR1 as SEHNR and CDR2 as FQNEAQ (reference sequence). The CDR3 region has the DNA TGTGCCAGCGGCGGAGACGAGACCCAGTACTTC. Amino acid sequence: CASGGDETQYF. Variable domain in full (rest from reference TRBV7-9 and TRBJ2-5): DTGVSQNPRHKITKRGQNVTFRCDPISEHNRLYWYRQTLGQGPEFLTYFQNEAQLEKSRLLSDRFSAERPKGSFSTLEIQRTEQGDSAMYLCASGGDETQYFGPGTRLLVL.

This clonotype was recorded many times. The chain couples TRBV6-1 to TRBJ2-5; the D gene is possibly TRBD2 (5 bases). Germline assignment: CDR1 MNHNS and CDR2 SASEGT. Deletions cut 4 bases from V and 1 base from J, with 13 bases between. This CDR3 comprises 15 residues. DNA of the CDR3: TGTGCCAGCAGTGTAAGAGGGTATCGCCAAGAGACCCAGTACTTC. Encoded protein: CASSVRGYRQETQYF.

This clonotype showed up many times. This chain connects TRBV28 to TRBJ2-7; 10 nucleotides line up with TRBD2. J was trimmed by 7 bases and V by 3 bases; bases with no gene match: 12. The V gene's germline CDR1 is MDHEN and CDR2 SYDVKM. This CDR3 comprises 16 residues. CDR3 loop: CASSLGPQLAGTEQYF. The DNA for the CDR3 is TGTGCCAGCAGTTTGGGTCCTCAACTAGCGGGAACTGAGCAGTACTTC.

Ten or more counts support this clonotype. This chain connects TRBV6-2 or TRBV6-3 to TRBJ1-1, with D possibly matching TRBD1 (6 bases). Germline V CDR1 and CDR2: MNHEY, SVGEGT. Trimming took off 0 bases at V and 4 bases at J, with 15 bases between the two ends. The CDR3 is made up of 16 amino acids. CDR3 loop: CASSYSRGAGSTEAFF. The CDR3 bases are TGTGCCAGCAGTTACTCCCGGGGGGCTGGTTCCACTGAAGCTTTCTTT.

This clonotype was detected only a few times. One junction end disagrees with the germline gene, perhaps due to a read error. The chain carries TRBV5-1 and TRBJ2-3; tentatively, D is TRBD1 or TRBD2 (5 bases each). The germline V gene has CDR1 SGHRS and CDR2 YFSETQ. The length of the CDR3 is 14 residues. The CDR3: CASSLGVEGSTQYF. CDR3 in DNA: TGTGCCAGCAGCTTGGGGGTCGAGGGGAGTACGCAGTATTTT.

The rearrangement links TRBV7-2 to TRBJ2-3; D is possibly TRBD1 (6 bases). The CDR3 has 15 amino acids. Trimming took 5 bases from V and 0 from J, leaving 12 bases between them. Germline V gene sequence: CDR1 SGHTA, CDR2 FQGNSA. The CDR3 coding sequence is TGTGCCAGCAGCGCCCCGGGACAAAGCACAGATACGCAGTATTTT. This gives the protein CASSAPGQSTDTQYF.

The chain links TRBV18 to TRBJ2-1; a possible D gene is TRBD1 (5 bases). CDR3 size: 15 residues. Germline V CDR1 and CDR2: KGHSH, LQKENI. V was shortened by 1 base and J by 5 bases, with 12 bases between the two germline ends. CDR3 DNA: TGTGCCAGCTCACCACTAGCTACAGGAGACAATGAGCAGTTCTTC. Protein sequence: CASSPLATGDNEQFF.

This clonotype appeared many times. The CDR3 DNA reads as TGCAGGGGACAACTCACAGATACGCAGTATTTT. Protein: CRGQLTDTQYF. The rearrangement links TRBV20-1 to TRBJ2-3; D perhaps matches TRBD1 (6 bases). The CDR3 contains 11 residues. Looked up from germline, CDR1 is DFQATT and CDR2 is SNEGSKA (reference sequence).

The gene calls are TRBV30 and TRBJ1-2, with 9 bases identical to TRBD1. V trimming: 4 bases; J trimming: 8 bases; junction bases outside the gene matches: 11. Germline V gene sequence: CDR1 GTSNPN, CDR2 SVGIG (reference sequence). CDR3 size: 14 residues. CDR3 bases: TGTGCCTGGACCCAGGGACAGGGAGGGCTCGGCTACACCTTC. Its protein is CAWTQGQGGLGYTF. Full variable domain (remainder filled in from reference TRBV30 and TRBJ1-2): SQTIHQWPATLVQPVGSPLSLECTVEGTSNPNLYWYRQAAGRGLQLLFYSVGIGQISSEVPQNLSASRPQDRQFILSSKKLLLSDSGFYLCAWTQGQGGLGYTFGSGTRLTVV.

This clonotype was seen more than once but under ten times. The CDR3 region is CASSLNGPWQGRAGGAGELFF. CDR3 sequence (DNA): TGCGCCAGCAGCTTGAATGGCCCTTGGCAGGGAAGGGCCGGGGGAGCCGGGGAGCTGTTTTTT. The chain uses TRBV5-1 and TRBJ2-2, with TRBD2 as a possible D gene (6 bases). Germline V gene lookup returns CDR1 SGHRS and CDR2 YFSETQ. This CDR3 comprises 21 residues. V was trimmed by 1 base and J by 6 bases, leaving 31 bases between them.

This clonotype was observed at least ten times. This chain uses TRBV20-1 with TRBJ1-5, with TRBD1 identical over 11 bases. The CDR3 runs to 14 residues. The junction had 10 bases not matched to a gene; V was cut back by 7 bases and J by 8 bases. The germline V gene encodes CDR1 DFQATT and CDR2 SNEGSKA (reference sequence). CDR3 sequence: CSVGQGGRKEPQHF. Written as DNA, the CDR3 is TGCAGTGTGGGACAGGGGGGTAGGAAGGAGCCCCAGCATTTT.

Ten or more counts support this clonotype. This chain uses TRBV29-1 with TRBJ2-7; TRBD2 agrees at 11 bases. The CDR3 totals 14 residues. Trimming removed 4 bases from V and 3 bases from J; junction bases left unmatched: 5. Germline V gene sequence: CDR1 SQVTM, CDR2 ANQGSEA. CDR3 nucleotides: TGCAGCGTTGGACTAGCGGGACTGATCTACGAGCAGTACTTC. It is translated as CSVGLAGLIYEQYF.

This clonotype was observed at least ten times. The chain recombines TRBV11-2 with TRBJ2-3; D ambiguous. In germline, CDR1 is SGHAT, CDR2 FQNNGV. This CDR3 is 16 amino acids long. With 0 bases removed from V and 5 bases from J, the gap between germline ends came to 15 bases. CDR3 DNA: TGTGCCAGCAGCTTAGATGAGGCGGCAGACGTAGATACGCAGTATTTT. Encoded protein: CASSLDEAADVDTQYF.

In this sample, this clonotype turned up many times. The chain has TRBV20-1 and TRBJ2-3; the D gene is possibly TRBD2 (6 bases). The germline V and J ends were trimmed by 0 bases and 8 bases, with 18 bases remaining between them. CDR3 length: 15 residues. Germline CDR1 is DFQATT and CDR2 is SNEGSKA (reference sequence). The CDR3 loop reads CSARDLGGKSVTQYF. For the CDR3, the DNA is TGCAGTGCTAGAGATCTGGGCGGGAAGAGCGTTACGCAGTATTTT.

There are many counts of this clonotype. The chain joins TRBV18 to TRBJ2-7; possibly TRBD1 for D (6 bases). V lost 4 bases and J 5 bases, leaving 12 bases between the germline ends. Germline V gene data show CDR1 as KGHSH and CDR2 as LQKENI. There are 13 residues in the CDR3. The CDR3, as DNA: TGTGCCAGCTCACGAGGGGGTATCGACGAGCAGTACTTC. It yields the protein CASSRGGIDEQYF.

The table lists this clonotype with many counts. The chain joins TRBV30 to TRBJ2-1; no clear D gene. CDR1 GTSNPN and CDR2 SVGIG come from the germline V gene (reference sequence). This CDR3 has 11 amino acids. V gave up 3 bases and J gave up 7 bases, with 7 bases separating them. The chain's CDR3 is CAWSQVNEQFF. CDR3 sequence (DNA): TGTGCCTGGAGCCAGGTGAATGAGCAGTTCTTC.

This clonotype was detected many times. The genes are TRBV6-2 or TRBV6-3 and TRBJ1-5, with D unclear. The CDR3 covers 15 residues. Germline lookup yields CDR1 MNHEY and CDR2 SVGEGT. V was cut by 6 bases and J by 1 base, with 13 bases left in between. The CDR3 region is CASSPEGISNQPQHF. The CDR3 nucleotides are TGTGCCAGCAGCCCGGAGGGTATCAGCAATCAGCCCCAGCATTTT.

This clonotype has ten or more counts. The rearrangement links TRBV11-2 to TRBJ2-5, with 11 bases fitting TRBD2. The V and J ends lost 1 base and 5 bases, in that order; junction bases with no gene match: 6. The CDR3 sequence is 16 residues long. CDR1 and CDR2 from the germline V gene are SGHAT and FQNNGV. CDR3 coding DNA: TGTGCCAGCAGCTTAGTAGCGGGAGGGCCGCGGGAGACCCAGTACTTC. Translated, it gives CASSLVAGGPRETQYF.

This clonotype was counted a few times. This rearrangement joins TRBV6-2 or TRBV6-3 to TRBJ2-1, with D hard to call. The CDR3 runs to 13 residues. Trimming took 5 bases from V and 15 from J, leaving 20 bases between them. The V gene's germline CDR1 is MNHEY and CDR2 SVGEGT. CDR3 loop: CASSTPRTMPLFF. CDR3 bases: TGTGCCAGCAGTACCCCGAGAACGATGCCTCTGTTCTTC.

This clonotype showed up just a few times. V usage is TRBV5-1 and J usage is TRBJ2-7; D is undetermined. The V end was cut by 3 bases, the J end by 0 bases, with 10 bases between. Germline V gene lookup returns CDR1 SGHRS and CDR2 YFSETQ. The length of the CDR3 is 14 residues. The CDR3 protein is CASSWVRNSYEQYF. The CDR3 region has the DNA TGCGCCAGCAGCTGGGTCAGGAACTCCTACGAGCAGTACTTC.